This passage covers 20 T cell receptor beta chains from one sample sequenced in a study of spatial heterogeneity in lung cancer. The sample's time point: sample taken at primary tumor resection. For these TCRs, the target antigens are not known. TCRdb re-called the 5' RACE reads through MiXCR, storing one row per CDR3 protein. The sample has 2,500 to 3,500 distinct CDR3 sequences, about 15% seen once. Study observations and caveats: One measure, the expanded intratumoral alpha and beta TCR count, tracked tumor mutation counts.

The source material was lung tumor tissue, sampled at surgery. The receptor source for this set is a male donor with early-stage non-small cell lung cancer.

To note about this clonotype: This beta chain slipped into a library made for alpha chains as a stray read, so its size is not meaningful. This chain links TRBV19 with TRBJ2-1; D possibly corresponds to TRBD1 (6 bases). Per the germline V gene, CDR1 is LNHDA and CDR2 is SQIVND (reference sequence). The CDR3 is 13 residues long. Trimming took 6 bases from V and 10 from J, leaving 16 bases between them. CDR3 nucleotide sequence: TGTGCCAGTAGCCCGCCAGGGGATATCGAGCAGTTCTTC. This sequence encodes CASSPPGDIEQFF.

This clonotype came up many times. This beta chain lies outside the target of a library built for alpha chains; its clone size means little. V gene TRBV24-1 combines with J gene TRBJ2-5; 8 nucleotides align to TRBD1. Per germline, CDR1 KGHDR and CDR2 SFDVKD. This CDR3 comprises 17 residues. V was pared by 0 bases and J by 2 bases, with 7 bases of the junction left unmatched. In nucleotides, the CDR3 is TGTGCCACCAGTGATTTGCATGGGACAGGATCGCAAGAGACCCAGTACTTC. It is translated as CATSDLHGTGSQETQYF.

Regarding this clonotype: This beta chain turned up in a library designed for alpha chains; as an off-target read, its abundance says little. The chain links TRBV7-2 to TRBJ1-1, with unresolved D. The CDR3 spans 13 residues. Germline-derived CDR1 and CDR2 are SGHTA and FQGNSA. The V and J ends lost 6 bases and 0 bases respectively, with 8 bases between them. The CDR3 loop reads CASRTEMNTEAFF. In nucleotides, the CDR3 is TGTGCCAGCAGAACAGAGATGAACACTGAAGCTTTCTTT.

This clonotype was counted a few times. This beta chain was picked up by a library intended for alpha chains and is off target, so its count carries little meaning. The chain employs TRBV3-1 and TRBJ2-1, with D unresolved. The germline V gene encodes CDR1 LGHDT and CDR2 YNNKEL (reference sequence). V was cut by 2 bases and J by 0 bases, with 8 bases left in between. The CDR3 has 15 amino acids. CDR3 DNA: TGTGCCAGCAGCCAACAGAGGAGCTCCTACAATGAGCAGTTCTTC. Amino acid sequence: CASSQQRSSYNEQFF.

This clonotype was counted ten times or more. Little can be read into the size of this beta chain, an off-target read in a library designed for alpha chains. This chain connects TRBV7-2 to TRBJ1-1, with TRBD1 matching 9 bases. CDR1 SGHTA and CDR2 FQGNSA come from the germline V gene. J lost 3 bases, V lost 2 bases, and 1 base had no gene match. The CDR3 contains 14 residues. The CDR3 DNA follows: TGTGCCAGCAGCTTAAGGGACAGGGACACTGAAGCTTTCTTT. Amino acids: CASSLRDRDTEAFF.

Many counts were recorded for this clonotype. Little can be read into the size of this beta chain, an off-target read in a library designed for alpha chains. The chain has TRBV12-3 or TRBV12-4 and TRBJ2-7; D is perhaps TRBD1 (6 bases). V was cut by 6 bases and J by 5 bases, with 17 bases left in between. This CDR3 has 14 residues. The CDR3 is CASSGEGVLDEQYF. CDR3 in DNA: TGTGCCAGCAGCGGAGAGGGGGTTCTCGACGAGCAGTACTTC.

With respect to this clonotype: The size of this beta chain means little, since it is a stray read in a library made for alpha chains. J is TRBJ1-1 and V is TRBV12-5, with D unclear. The CDR3 length is 13 residues. V dropped 6 bases and J dropped 4 bases, with 12 bases sitting between them. Germline V gives CDR1 LGHNT, CDR2 FRNRAP. The CDR3 DNA follows: TGTGCTAGTGGCAAGCCAGGCACCACTGAAGCTTTCTTT. Its protein is CASGKPGTTEAFF.

By share, this clonotype ranks as large. As an off-target read in a library built for alpha chains, this beta chain has a frequency of little significance. The J gene is TRBJ2-5, the V gene TRBV19, with D uncertain. V was cut by 7 bases and J by 7 bases, with 13 bases left in between. This CDR3 contains 12 residues. Looked up from germline, CDR1 is LNHDA and CDR2 is SQIVND (reference sequence). DNA of the CDR3: TGTGCCAGTAAAGGCAGGCGAGGGACCCAGTACTTC. Translating gives CASKGRRGTQYF.

This clonotype was seen only a few times. Within a library made for alpha chains, this beta chain is off target, and its count is uninformative. The chain links TRBV6-5 to TRBJ2-3, with 8 bases fitting TRBD2. J was trimmed by 4 bases and V by 0 bases; bases with no gene match: 3. In germline, CDR1 is MNHEY, CDR2 SVGAGI. The CDR3 consists of 15 residues. CDR3 nucleotide sequence: TGTGCCAGCAGTTACTCGGCGGGGGGTGCAGATACGCAGTATTTT. This encodes CASSYSAGGADTQYF.

In this sample, this clonotype turned up many times. The size of this beta chain means little, since it is a stray read in a library made for alpha chains. The rearrangement links TRBV10-1 to TRBJ2-3; 7 nucleotides align to TRBD2. The V and J ends lost 3 bases and 0 bases, in that order; junction bases with no gene match: 0. The length of the CDR3 is 14 residues. Germline values: CDR1 WNHNN, CDR2 SYGVQD (reference sequence). The CDR3 spells CASSEAGSTDTQYF. CDR3 sequence (DNA): TGCGCCAGCAGTGAAGCGGGGAGCACAGATACGCAGTATTTT.

This clonotype has at least ten counts. Since it is a stray read in a library aimed at alpha chains, this beta chain has a size that is not meaningful. CDR3 region: CASRVVGTGVGGQFF. The CDR3 DNA is TGTGCCAGCAGGGTTGTCGGGACAGGGGTCGGGGGGCAGTTCTTC. V and J are TRBV27 and TRBJ2-1; TRBD1 agrees at 10 bases. The CDR3 covers 15 residues. V gave up 6 bases and J gave up 12 bases; unmatched junction bases: 14. The germline V gene encodes CDR1 MNHEY and CDR2 SMNVEV (reference sequence).

By share, this clonotype ranks as medium-sized. This beta chain is a stray read from a library made for alpha chains; its abundance is not meaningful. The gene calls are TRBV19 and TRBJ1-5, with D possibly being TRBD1 (6 bases). The CDR3 is 17 amino acids. CDR1 LNHDA and CDR2 SQIVND come from the germline V gene (reference sequence). Trimming took off 6 bases at V and 2 bases at J, with 20 bases between the two ends. The CDR3 protein is CASRGGARSWRNQPQHF. The CDR3 DNA reads as TGTGCCAGTAGAGGGGGGGCGCGCTCCTGGCGCAATCAGCCCCAGCATTTT.

A remark on this clonotype: This beta chain is a stray sequence in a library constructed for alpha chains; its clone size is not meaningful. This chain uses TRBV5-1 with TRBJ2-7; D might be TRBD2 (5 bases). Germline V gene sequence: CDR1 SGHRS, CDR2 YFSETQ. Trimming took off 6 bases at V and 1 base at J, with 14 bases between the two ends. The CDR3 contains 14 residues. The CDR3 here is CASKISERSYEQYF. In DNA, the CDR3 is TGCGCCAGCAAGATATCGGAGCGGTCCTACGAGCAGTACTTC.

Relative to its sample, this clonotype is medium-sized. This beta chain was picked up by a library intended for alpha chains and is off target, so its count carries little meaning. The chain has TRBV20-1 and TRBJ1-1; 7 nucleotides agree with TRBD1. The trim removed 2 bases at V and 2 bases at J, leaving 5 bases unmatched. Germline CDR1 DFQATT, CDR2 SNEGSKA (reference sequence). CDR3 length: 14 amino acids. This chain's CDR3 is CSARPEGGNTEAFF. The DNA for the CDR3 is TGCAGTGCTAGACCTGAAGGGGGCAACACTGAAGCTTTCTTT.

As for this clonotype: This beta chain came through as a stray read in a library set up for alpha chains, and its size says little. This chain connects TRBV2 to TRBJ2-3, with 9 nucleotides matching TRBD2. The CDR3 sequence is 15 residues long. Germline V lookup: CDR1 SNHLY, CDR2 FYNNEI. With V trimmed by 6 bases and J by 4 bases, 8 bases remained unmatched. The CDR3 is CASRKPGLAADTQYF. The CDR3 DNA sequence: TGTGCCAGCAGGAAACCGGGACTAGCCGCAGATACGCAGTATTTT.

This clonotype is medium-sized in the sample. This beta chain lies outside the target of a library built for alpha chains; its clone size means little. This chain's CDR3 is CASSQDLLAGGDNEQFF. As DNA, the CDR3 is TGTGCCAGCAGCCAAGACTTACTAGCGGGGGGGGACAATGAGCAGTTCTTC. This rearrangement joins TRBV4-2 to TRBJ2-1, with 13 bases lining up with TRBD2. The CDR3 is 17 amino acids. Germline V gives CDR1 LGHNA, CDR2 YNFKEQ. Trimming at V came to 0 bases and at J to 5 bases, leaving 4 bases not matched to a gene.

In the case of this clonotype: This beta chain appears as a stray read in a library generated for alpha chains; its size is not informative. This chain links TRBV20-1 with TRBJ2-1, with TRBD2 matching over 12 bases. V was clipped by 6 bases and J by 6 bases; unmatched bases: 6. The CDR3 runs to 14 residues. Germline CDR1 and CDR2: DFQATT and SNEGSKA (reference sequence). The CDR3 region has the DNA TGCAGTGCGAGGCCACTAGCGGGGGGCAATGAGCAGTTCTTC. Its protein product is CSARPLAGGNEQFF.

This clonotype is labeled medium-sized. This beta chain is an unintended read in a library built for alpha chains; its size means little. This chain links TRBV5-6 with TRBJ2-7; D could derive from TRBD1 or TRBD2 (6 bases each). V was clipped by 1 base and J by 2 bases, with 16 bases between them. This CDR3 comprises 16 residues. From germline, CDR1 is SGHDT and CDR2 YYEEEE. The CDR3 DNA follows: TGTGCCAGCAGCTTGTGGGGGGCTCCCACAACCTACGAGCAGTACTTC. It encodes CASSLWGAPTTYEQYF. Full variable domain (rest looked up from reference TRBV5-6 and TRBJ2-7): DAGVTQSPTHLIKTRGQQVTLRCSPKSGHDTVSWYQQALGQGPQFIFQYYEEEERQRGNFPDRFSGHQFPNYSSELNVNALLLGDSALYLCASSLWGAPTTYEQYFGPGTRLTVT.

Comment on this clonotype: This beta chain appears as a stray read in a library generated for alpha chains; its size is not informative. The CDR3 loop is CASSPIENSYEQYF. The CDR3 DNA reads as TGCGCCAGCAGCCCCATAGAGAACTCCTACGAGCAGTACTTC. The J gene is TRBJ2-7, the V gene TRBV5-1; no reliable D call. Germline V gene sequence: CDR1 SGHRS, CDR2 YFSETQ. Trimming took off 4 bases at V and 0 bases at J, with 11 bases between the two ends. The length of the CDR3 is 14 residues.

A note on this clonotype: This beta chain lies outside the target of a library built for alpha chains; its clone size means little. The chain uses TRBV12-3 or TRBV12-4 and TRBJ1-2, with 8 positions matching TRBD1. There are 13 residues in the CDR3. With V trimmed by 6 bases and J by 6 bases, 6 bases remained unmatched. CDR3 coding DNA: TGTGCCAGCAGCGGGCAGGGGGCGGATGGCTACACCTTC. Translated, it gives CASSGQGADGYTF.